The 12 T cell receptor beta chains in this list originate from one sample, sequenced in a study of cytomegalovirus exposure and HLA in healthy donors. Sequencing was performed with immunoSEQ multiplex PCR; in TCRdb, only in-frame clones are kept and a portion is missing. The sample shows 65,000 to 75,000 clones, 94% of them seen only once. The sample comprised PBMCs. The receptors shown here come from a young man in good health and CMV-seropositive.

This sequence joins TRBV6-5 and TRBJ2-5, with 9 bases fitting TRBD2. The CDR3 spans 15 residues. Trimming took 0 bases from V and 5 from J; bases not matched to a gene: 4. The germline V gene encodes CDR1 MNHEY and CDR2 SVGAGI. For the CDR3, the DNA is TGTGCCAGCAGTTACTCGTTAGCGGGAGTTGAGACCCAGTACTTC. As protein: CASSYSLAGVETQYF.

The chain has TRBV28 and TRBJ1-1; 7 bases are shared with TRBD1. Germline lookup yields CDR1 MDHEN and CDR2 SYDVKM. The J segment lost 10 bases and the V segment lost 6 bases, leaving 14 bases of the junction unmatched. The CDR3 sequence is 14 residues long. This chain's CDR3 is CASSTTGSLSGAFF. The CDR3 nucleotides read TGTGCCAGCAGCACGACAGGGTCCCTTTCTGGAGCTTTCTTT.

The count of this clone is one. The rearrangement joins TRBV6-5 to TRBJ2-5; D perhaps matches TRBD2 (7 bases). Germline V gene lookup returns CDR1 MNHEY and CDR2 SVGAGI. The CDR3 has 15 residues. The V end was cut by 0 bases, the J end by 4 bases, with 12 bases between. The CDR3 sequence: CASSYSRGGRETQYF. The CDR3 DNA reads TGTGCCAGCAGTTACTCGAGGGGGGGGAGAGAGACCCAGTACTTC.

The V and J genes are TRBV4-1 and TRBJ2-6; 10 bases are a match to TRBD2. The trim removed 2 bases at V and 0 bases at J, leaving 4 bases unmatched. Germline V gene lookup returns CDR1 MGHRA and CDR2 YSYEKL. The CDR3 runs 18 residues. The CDR3 reads CASSQLAGAYSGANVLTF. CDR3 nucleotide sequence: TGCGCCAGCAGCCAACTAGCGGGGGCCTACTCTGGGGCCAACGTCCTGACTTTC.

This chain links TRBV9 with TRBJ2-3, with 7 positions matching TRBD2. V shed 4 bases and J 6 bases; nucleotides not matched to a gene: 17. The germline gives CDR1 SGDLS, CDR2 YYNGEE. The CDR3 is made up of 17 amino acids. CDR3 protein: CASSSLASGPMGDTQYF. The CDR3 DNA reads TGTGCCAGCAGCTCACTGGCTAGCGGCCCTATGGGGGATACGCAGTATTTT.

The chain uses TRBV11-2 and TRBJ1-1, with D perhaps TRBD1 (5 bases). This CDR3 has 15 residues. V lost 2 bases, J lost 0 bases, and 10 bases lay in between. Germline-derived CDR1 and CDR2 are SGHAT and FQNNGV. The CDR3 reads CASSLRVRVNTEAFF. Here the CDR3 DNA reads TGTGCCAGCAGCTTAAGGGTCAGGGTGAACACTGAAGCTTTCTTT.

This chain uses TRBV4-1 with TRBJ2-1; 9 bases fit TRBD1. Germline CDR1 and CDR2: MGHRA and YSYEKL. CDR3 length: 14 amino acids. V dropped 6 bases and J dropped 4; count of bases not matched to a gene: 4. CDR3 residues: CASRPTGGYNEQFF. The CDR3 DNA sequence: TGCGCCAGCAGGCCGACAGGGGGTTACAATGAGCAGTTCTTC.

The CDR3 sequence is CASSGWSGTTDTQYF. The CDR3 coding sequence is TGTGCCAGCAGCGGGTGGAGCGGGACCACAGATACGCAGTATTTT. This sequence joins TRBV9 and TRBJ2-3, with 7 bases aligning to TRBD2. This CDR3 contains 15 residues. CDR1 and CDR2 from the germline V gene are SGDLS and YYNGEE. The J segment lost 2 bases and the V segment lost 3 bases, leaving 6 bases of the junction unmatched.

The chain combines TRBV9 with TRBJ2-7, with 9 positions matching TRBD1. CDR1 SGDLS and CDR2 YYNGEE come from the germline V gene. The CDR3 sequence is 15 residues long. The V segment lost 4 bases and the J segment 1 base; nucleotides outside the gene matches: 6. CDR3 nucleotide sequence: TGTGCCAGCAGCCAGGGACAGGGAAGGTCCTACGAGCAGTACTTC. Amino acids: CASSQGQGRSYEQYF.

The CDR3 bases are TGTGCCAGCAGTGAAAGTCAGCGTAGCCAGTACTTC. Residues: CASSESQRSQYF. V and J are TRBV2 and TRBJ2-5; D unclear. CDR3 length equals 12 residues. Trimming pared 2 bases from V and 10 bases from J, leaving 11 bases between. CDR1 and CDR2 from the germline V gene are SNHLY and FYNNEI.

V is TRBV30 and J is TRBJ1-1; 9 bases align to TRBD1. CDR1 and CDR2 (germline): GTSNPN, SVGIG (reference sequence). J was trimmed by 9 bases and V by 5 bases; bases with no gene match: 7. This CDR3 has 12 amino acids. CDR3: CAWFRQGVKAFF. As DNA, the CDR3 is TGTGCCTGGTTTCGACAGGGGGTAAAAGCTTTCTTT. The entire variable domain, with the rest obtained from reference TRBV30 and TRBJ1-1, is as follows: SQTIHQWPATLVQPVGSPLSLECTVEGTSNPNLYWYRQAAGRGLQLLFYSVGIGQISSEVPQNLSASRPQDRQFILSSKKLLLSDSGFYLCAWFRQGVKAFFGQGTRLTVV.

The chain carries TRBV27 and TRBJ2-1; 7 bases agree with TRBD2. The length of the CDR3 is 14 residues. Germline V lookup: CDR1 MNHEY, CDR2 SMNVEV (reference sequence). The V and J ends lost 7 bases and 7 bases, in that order; junction bases with no gene match: 10. CDR3 in amino acids: CASKWTGGQNEQFF. The CDR3 DNA reads TGTGCCAGCAAGTGGACGGGAGGACAAAATGAGCAGTTCTTC.